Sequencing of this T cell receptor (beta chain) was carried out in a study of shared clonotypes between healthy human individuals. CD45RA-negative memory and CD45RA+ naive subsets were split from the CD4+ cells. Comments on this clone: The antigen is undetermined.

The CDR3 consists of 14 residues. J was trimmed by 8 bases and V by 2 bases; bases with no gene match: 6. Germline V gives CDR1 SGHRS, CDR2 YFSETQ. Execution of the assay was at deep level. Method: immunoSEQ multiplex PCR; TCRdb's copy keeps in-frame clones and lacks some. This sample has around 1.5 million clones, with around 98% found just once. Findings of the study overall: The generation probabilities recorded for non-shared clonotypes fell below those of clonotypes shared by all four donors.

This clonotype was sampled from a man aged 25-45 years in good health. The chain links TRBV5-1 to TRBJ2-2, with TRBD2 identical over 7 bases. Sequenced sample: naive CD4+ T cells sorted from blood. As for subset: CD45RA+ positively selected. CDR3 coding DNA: TGCGCCAGCAGCTTAGCGGGATCCCCGGGGGAGCTGTTTTTT. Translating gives CASSLAGSPGELFF.